A selection of T cell receptor beta chains follows, all from one sample in a study of blood T cell repertoires in COVID-19. The repertoire was sequenced with immunoSEQ multiplex PCR; TCRdb's copy has only in-frame clones and lacks some. The sample has under 300,000 clones, 82% seen once; the top ten hold around 12%. The material sequenced was peripheral blood. These receptors came from a woman aged 55-75 years with active or convalescent COVID-19. The CDR3 runs from the conserved cysteine through the conserved F or W. A D gene is named only where the DNA matches it firmly. Where a row states a size, it is once, few, many or the class of an expanded clone; other rows omit it.

clone size	D gene	V gene	J gene	CDR3 length	CDR3 DNA	CDR3 protein
.	.	TRBV28	TRBJ1-2	14	TGTGCCAGCAGCTCAGGACAGAAAGACTATGGCTACACCTTC	CASSSGQKDYGYTF
.	TRBD1	TRBV4-1	TRBJ1-6	15	TGCGCCAGCAGCCAAGACCGACAGGGGAATTCACCCCTCCACTTT	CASSQDRQGNSPLHF
.	TRBD1	TRBV2	TRBJ1-5	14	TGTGCCAGCAGTTCCGACAGGGGAAGAGGTTCCCAGCATTTT	CASSSDRGRGSQHF
.	.	TRBV27	TRBJ1-6	18	TGTGCCAGCAGTTTAAGGGGAGGGGGTTTTCGTTATAATTCACCCCTCCACTTT	CASSLRGGGFRYNSPLHF
.	.	TRBV5-6	TRBJ2-7	18	TGTGCCAGCACCAAGATGACAATTCCACTCGGTTTTTCCTACGAGCAGTACTTC	CASTKMTIPLGFSYEQYF
few	.	TRBV2	TRBJ2-2	15	TGTGCCAGCACTAATATAGGACAGATCACCGGGGAGCTGTTTTTT	CASTNIGQITGELFF
few	.	TRBV7-2	TRBJ2-7	14	TGTGCCAGCAGCAGAGAGGCCCTCAACTACGAGCAGTACTTC	CASSREALNYEQYF
.	.	TRBV9	TRBJ2-3	13	TGTGCCAGCAGCCCCAGAATCACAGATACGCAGTATTTT	CASSPRITDTQYF
few	TRBD1	TRBV7-9	TRBJ1-2	13	TGTGCCAGCAGCCGGGACAGTTCCTATGGCTACACCTTC	CASSRDSSYGYTF
.	.	TRBV7-2	TRBJ2-1	13	TGTGCCAGCAGCCCATACAGTAGGGGTGAGCAGTTCTTC	CASSPYSRGEQFF
.	.	TRBV19	TRBJ1-1	16	TGTGCCAGTAGTATAGGGCAGGAGGTTTACGACACTGAAGCTTTCTTT	CASSIGQEVYDTEAFF
.	.	TRBV5-1	TRBJ1-6	17	TGCGCCAGCAGCCAGAGCGCGAGAAGCTCCTATAATTCACCCCTCCACTTT	CASSQSARSSYNSPLHF
.	.	TRBV18	TRBJ1-2	13	TGTGCCAGCTCACCAAGGATCATGGAGGGCTACACCTTC	CASSPRIMEGYTF
.	.	TRBV4-1	TRBJ2-3	15	TGCGCCAGCAGCCAAGCGGAGGACCGGGCGGATACGCAGTATTTT	CASSQAEDRADTQYF
few	TRBD1	TRBV9	TRBJ1-1	15	TGTGCCAGCAGCGCCTACGGGACAGGGGACACTGAAGCTTTCTTT	CASSAYGTGDTEAFF
.	TRBD1	TRBV5-5	TRBJ1-2	18	TGTGCCAGCAGCTTGGGGGAGGGGGACAGGACTCCTAACTATGGCTACACCTTC	CASSLGEGDRTPNYGYTF
.	.	TRBV6-2/TRBV6-3	TRBJ2-2	13	TGTGCCAGCAGTAATTATTTCACCGGGGAGCTGTTTTTT	CASSNYFTGELFF
.	.	TRBV30	TRBJ2-5	14	TGTGCCTGGAGTGTACGTGCGGGGCGGGAGACCCAGTACTTC	CAWSVRAGRETQYF
.	TRBD1	TRBV30	TRBJ1-5	13	TGTGCCTGGGGGACAGGGAAAAATCAGCCCCAGCATTTT	CAWGTGKNQPQHF
.	.	TRBV18	TRBJ1-1	18	TGTGCCAGCTCACCACGGCCGGTCATCGGGGATGAGGACACTGAAGCTTTCTTT	CASSPRPVIGDEDTEAFF
.	TRBD1	TRBV4-3	TRBJ1-5	18	TGCGCCAGCAGCCCCATGGTTCGGACAGGATCCCTCAATCAGCCCCAGCATTTT	CASSPMVRTGSLNQPQHF
few	.	TRBV5-1	TRBJ1-1	13	TGCGCCAGCAGCTTATCCCAGAACACTGAAGCTTTCTTT	CASSLSQNTEAFF
.	.	TRBV10-1	TRBJ1-1	13	TGCGCCAGCAGTGAGTCTACACGGGGGGAAGCTTTCTTT	CASSESTRGEAFF
.	TRBD1	TRBV4-3	TRBJ1-2	16	TGCGCCAGCAGCCAAGCAGGACAGGCATCTAACTATGGCTACACCTTC	CASSQAGQASNYGYTF
.	TRBD2	TRBV10-3	TRBJ2-1	16	TGTGCCATCAAATCTCGGTCGCTAGCGGCTTTCAATGAGCAGTTCTTC	CAIKSRSLAAFNEQFF
.	.	TRBV7-3	TRBJ1-2	13	TGTGCCAGCTCGGCCCACGAGGACTATGGCTACACCTTC	CASSAHEDYGYTF
.	.	TRBV18	TRBJ1-1	13	TGTGCCAGCTCACGACAGGAGAACACTGAAGCTTTCTTT	CASSRQENTEAFF
.	.	TRBV5-1	TRBJ1-2	16	TGCGCCAGCAGCTTGGGGGAGGGGACCCAGGGCTATGGCTACACCTTC	CASSLGEGTQGYGYTF
few	TRBD1	TRBV5-4	TRBJ2-5	19	TGTGCCAGCAGCTTGCGGGTTGGGGGACAGGGTAGTTTTGCGGAGACCCAGTACTTC	CASSLRVGGQGSFAETQYF
few	.	TRBV2	TRBJ1-5	15	TGTGCCAGCAGTCCGGACAGTGGCGGCAATCAGCCCCAGCATTTT	CASSPDSGGNQPQHF
.	TRBD1	TRBV6-5	TRBJ1-6	14	TGTGCCAGCAGAGCGGGACAGGCAAATTCACCCCTCCACTTT	CASRAGQANSPLHF
.	.	TRBV2	TRBJ1-6	15	TGTGCCAGCAGTGGAGCGGGGGGCTATAATTCACCCCTCCACTTT	CASSGAGGYNSPLHF
few	.	TRBV29-1	TRBJ1-2	12	TGCAGCGTTGACGAGGCTAGAACCGGCTACACCTTC	CSVDEARTGYTF
.	TRBD1	TRBV2	TRBJ2-7	13	TGTGCCAGCAGCTGGGACAGTGTCTACGAGCAGTACTTC	CASSWDSVYEQYF
.	TRBD1	TRBV5-1	TRBJ1-1	15	TGCGCCAGCAGCCCAGGACAGGGAGGAAACACTGAAGCTTTCTTT	CASSPGQGGNTEAFF
once	TRBD1	TRBV10-3	TRBJ2-7	15	TGTGCCATCAGTGAAGTGGGACAGGGTTCCTACGAGCAGTACTTC	CAISEVGQGSYEQYF
.	.	TRBV5-1	TRBJ2-2	14	TGCGCCAGCTGCTTGGGGGGCAGCACCGGGGAGCTGTTTTTT	CASCLGGSTGELFF
.	TRBD1	TRBV5-6	TRBJ1-2	16	TGTGCCAGCAGCCCATTGGGACAGGCCAAGTTTTATGGCTACACCTTC	CASSPLGQAKFYGYTF
.	.	TRBV15	TRBJ2-1	14	TGTGCCACCAGCAGGAACCGGTGGGGGGATGAGCAGTTCTTC	CATSRNRWGDEQFF
.	TRBD2	TRBV6-5	TRBJ2-5	15	TGTGCCAGCAGACGGGGCCTAGCGGGCCAAGAGACCCAGTACTTC	CASRRGLAGQETQYF
.	TRBD2	TRBV5-6	TRBJ2-5	15	TGTGCCAGCAGCTCAGGGACTAGCGGTTTCGAGACCCAGTACTTC	CASSSGTSGFETQYF
.	.	TRBV18	TRBJ1-6	14	TGTGCCAGCTCACCAACGGGGAAGGATTCACCCCTCCACTTT	CASSPTGKDSPLHF
.	.	TRBV6-4	TRBJ1-5	14	TGTGCCAGCAGTGACGAGGGAGGCAATCAGCCCCAGCATTTT	CASSDEGGNQPQHF
once	TRBD1	TRBV18	TRBJ1-3	16	TGTGCCAGCTCACCAGGGACAGGGGGCACTGGAAACACCATATATTTT	CASSPGTGGTGNTIYF
many	TRBD1	TRBV7-7	TRBJ2-5	13	TGTGCTAGCAGCCGGGGACAGGGAGAGACCCAGTACTTC	CASSRGQGETQYF
.	.	TRBV7-2	TRBJ1-1	14	TGTGCCAGCAGCCCAGGGGTGTACGACACTGAAGCTTTCTTT	CASSPGVYDTEAFF
.	.	TRBV19	TRBJ1-2	14	TGTGCCAGTAGTATTCGGTCAGGGCCAAGGGGCTACACCTTC	CASSIRSGPRGYTF
.	.	TRBV3-1/TRBV3-2	TRBJ1-2	14	TGTGCCAGCAGCCAAGCTGGTGCGGTCTATGGCTACACCTTC	CASSQAGAVYGYTF
few	.	TRBV2	TRBJ1-1	15	TGTGCCAGCAGTGAAAGGAGGGGAGGAGGCACTGAAGCTTTCTTT	CASSERRGGGTEAFF
.	.	TRBV7-3	TRBJ2-1	15	TGTGCCAGCAGCTTACAGGGAGGGGGATACAATGAGCAGTTCTTC	CASSLQGGGYNEQFF
.	TRBD1	TRBV6-5	TRBJ1-6	14	TGTGCCAGCAGACGCACAGGGGGGCAATCACCCCTCCACTTT	CASRRTGGQSPLHF
.	.	TRBV5-1	TRBJ2-1	14	TGCGCCAGCAGCCCCACCGGGACACCAACCGAGCAGTTCTTC	CASSPTGTPTEQFF
.	TRBD1	TRBV5-1	TRBJ1-2	12	TGCGCCAGCAGCTTAGGGACAGTTGGCTACACCTTC	CASSLGTVGYTF
.	.	TRBV4-2	TRBJ2-4	16	TGTGCCAGCAGCCAAGCGCCCGACTCGCCCAAAAACATTCAGTACTTC	CASSQAPDSPKNIQYF
.	.	TRBV5-4	TRBJ2-2	12	TGTGCCAGCAGCTTCGGTACCGGGGAGCTGTTTTTT	CASSFGTGELFF
once	.	TRBV5-4	TRBJ2-2	12	TGTGCCAGCAGCTCCGACACCGGGGAGCTGTTTTTT	CASSSDTGELFF
.	TRBD1	TRBV30	TRBJ1-5	13	TGTGCCTGGAGTTTTCAGGGGGGCCAGCCCCAGCATTTT	CAWSFQGGQPQHF
.	.	TRBV9	TRBJ2-1	12	TGTGCCAGCAGCGTAGGGGCCAATGAGCAGTTCTTC	CASSVGANEQFF
once	TRBD1	TRBV5-1	TRBJ2-7	15	TGCGCCAGCAGCTTTGGGGACAGGGGATCCTACGAGCAGTACTTC	CASSFGDRGSYEQYF